These 27 T cell receptor beta chains share one sample of origin, sequenced in a study of blood T cell repertoires in COVID-19. Using immunoSEQ multiplex PCR, the repertoire was profiled, and TCRdb retains in-frame clones only, with some absent. Here the sample spans about 140,000 clones, about four fifths being singletons. The specimen was peripheral blood. Receptors were obtained from a woman between 55 and 75 years old with acute or convalescent COVID-19.

V usage is TRBV18 and J usage is TRBJ1-5, with 7 nucleotides matching TRBD1. Unmatched junction bases numbered 11, after V lost 3 bases and J lost 6 bases. Germline loops: CDR1 KGHSH, CDR2 LQKENI. This CDR3 is 16 amino acids long. Here the CDR3 DNA reads TGTGCCAGCTCACCTAGCTTAAGGAGGGGGCCTCAGCCCCAGCATTTT. Its translation is CASSPSLRRGPQPQHF.

The DNA for the CDR3 is TGTGCCATCAGTTGGCTGGAGACTAGCGGGAGAAACAATGAGCAGTTCTTC. Translated: CAISWLETSGRNNEQFF. J is TRBJ2-1 and V is TRBV10-3, with 12 bases matching TRBD2. The CDR3 sequence is 17 residues long. The V gene end was trimmed by 5 bases and the J gene end by 5 bases; junction bases not matched to a gene: 10. Germline CDR1 ENHRY, CDR2 SYGVKD.

Here the CDR3 DNA reads TGTGCCAGCTCACCACAGAGCGGGAGGGCCGGGGGTGAGCAGTTCTTC. This gives the protein CASSPQSGRAGGEQFF. The chain combines TRBV18 with TRBJ2-1; 10 positions match TRBD2. CDR1 is KGHSH and CDR2 is LQKENI in the germline V gene. Trimming took 1 base from V and 9 from J; bases not matched to a gene: 9. This CDR3 comprises 16 residues. Drawing the rest from reference TRBV18 and TRBJ2-1, the complete variable domain is NAGVMQNPRHLVRRRGQEARLRCSPMKGHSHVYWYRQLPEEGLKFMVYLQKENIIDESGMPKERFSAEFPKEGPSILRIQQVVRGDSAAYFCASSPQSGRAGGEQFFGPGTRLTVL.

This chain links TRBV5-4 with TRBJ1-2; D remains ambiguous. This CDR3 is built from 13 residues. The V gene lost 1 base and the J gene lost 11 bases, with 15 bases spanning the gap. Germline V gene lookup returns CDR1 SGHNT and CDR2 YYREEE (reference sequence). The CDR3 reads CASSLNALSGYTF. CDR3 in DNA: TGTGCCAGCAGCTTGAATGCCCTCAGTGGTTACACCTTC. The full variable domain, with the rest looked up from reference TRBV5-4 and TRBJ1-2, is ETGVTQSPTHLIKTRGQQVTLRCSSQSGHNTVSWYQQALGQGPQFIFQYYREEENGRGNFPPRFSGLQFPNYSSELNVNALELDDSALYLCASSLNALSGYTFGSGTRLTVV.

The J gene is TRBJ2-7, the V gene TRBV4-3; 8 positions agree with TRBD2. Germline assignment: CDR1 LGHNA and CDR2 YSLEER. The length of the CDR3 is 16 residues. Germline trimming cut 0 bases from V and 3 bases from J; bases unmatched to any gene: 7. CDR3 bases: TGCGCCAGCAGCCAAGATACCACTAGCGGTTTCTACGAGCAGTACTTC. This encodes CASSQDTTSGFYEQYF.

CDR3: CAYSRVGTEAFF. The CDR3 region has the DNA TGTGCCTACTCGCGGGTGGGCACTGAAGCTTTCTTT. The chain uses TRBV30 and TRBJ1-1; D gene ambiguous. The CDR3 consists of 12 residues. Germline V gene lookup returns CDR1 GTSNPN and CDR2 SVGIG (reference sequence). Trimming took off 7 bases at V and 4 bases at J, with 13 bases between the two ends.

Only a few counts were recorded for this clone. The chain recombines TRBV23-1 with TRBJ1-4; TRBD1 matches at 7 bases. TRBV23-1 is sorted into the ORF group, with uncertain function. The CDR3 extends over 15 amino acids. The trim removed 4 bases at V and 6 bases at J, leaving 8 bases unmatched. The CDR3 DNA follows: TGCGCCAGCAGTCTATCCGCAGGGGGTTATGAAAAACTGTTTTTT. Translating gives CASSLSAGGYEKLFF.

The chain combines TRBV5-1 with TRBJ2-7, with 8 bases lining up with TRBD2. Germline V CDR1 and CDR2: SGHRS, YFSETQ. The CDR3 is 15 amino acids. The junction had 8 bases not matched to a gene; V was cut back by 3 bases and J by 3 bases. In nucleotides, the CDR3 is TGCGCCAGCAGCTACGGGGGAGCGGGAGTCTACGAGCAGTACTTC. Translated, it gives CASSYGGAGVYEQYF.

Remarks on this clone: The same CDR3 is also encoded by other DNA sequences in this sample. The genes are TRBV24-1 and TRBJ1-2, with D tentatively TRBD1 (5 bases). V lost 0 bases, J lost 4 bases, and 8 bases lay in between. The CDR3 runs 14 residues. CDR1 and CDR2 from the germline V gene are KGHDR and SFDVKD. In DNA form, the CDR3 reads TGTGCCACCAGTGATTTGAGGCAGGGCTATGGCTACACCTTC. Encoded protein: CATSDLRQGYGYTF.

In this sample, this clone turned up a few times. The chain carries TRBV12-3 or TRBV12-4 and TRBJ1-1, with 8 bases lining up with TRBD1. The J segment lost 5 bases and the V segment lost 7 bases, leaving 6 bases of the junction unmatched. The length of the CDR3 is 13 residues. The CDR3 coding sequence is TGTGCCAGCAAAGGACAGGGTAGTACTGAAGCTTTCTTT. It is translated as CASKGQGSTEAFF.

The chain employs TRBV7-9 and TRBJ2-2, with D perhaps TRBD2 (5 bases). This CDR3 has 14 amino acids. V lost 9 bases and J 2 bases, leaving 13 bases between the germline ends. Germline assignment: CDR1 SEHNR and CDR2 FQNEAQ (reference sequence). CDR3 loop: CASVRTSNTGELFF. As DNA, the CDR3 is TGTGCCAGTGTACGGACTTCTAACACCGGGGAGCTGTTTTTT.

The rearrangement joins TRBV5-4 to TRBJ2-3, with D perhaps matching TRBD2 (7 bases). The germline V gene has CDR1 SGHNT and CDR2 YYREEE (reference sequence). This CDR3 comprises 16 residues. V was trimmed by 4 bases and J by 3 bases, leaving 18 bases between them. As DNA, the CDR3 is TGTGCCAGCAGCGGGGGAGGGTCGGGGGCGACAGATACGCAGTATTTT. Its protein is CASSGGGSGATDTQYF.

This clone was seen a few times. The chain links TRBV5-1 to TRBJ2-3; 7 nucleotides align to TRBD2. CDR3 length equals 15 residues. Losses at the gene ends were 5 bases for V and 0 bases for J; bases not matched to a gene: 6. CDR1 SGHRS and CDR2 YFSETQ come from the germline V gene. The CDR3 DNA reads TGCGCCAGCAGTACACTAGCGCCTAGCACAGATACGCAGTATTTT. Its protein product is CASSTLAPSTDTQYF.

V and J are TRBV7-6 and TRBJ1-1; 7 nucleotides agree with TRBD1. This CDR3 region has 16 residues. V lost 1 base to trimming and J lost 6 bases; unmatched junction nucleotides: 11. Germline values: CDR1 SGHVS, CDR2 FNYEAQ. CDR3 protein: CASSLGSSGQGAEAFF. CDR3 nucleotide sequence: TGTGCCAGCAGCTTAGGATCGAGCGGGCAGGGGGCTGAAGCTTTCTTT.

The chain combines TRBV7-8 with TRBJ1-2; D may be TRBD1 (5 bases). There are 14 residues in the CDR3. V lost 2 bases, J lost 5 bases, and 12 bases lay in between. Germline V CDR1 and CDR2: SGHVS, FQNEAQ. The CDR3 sequence is CASSLTTGDYGYTF. The CDR3 nucleotides read TGTGCCAGCAGCTTAACCACAGGTGATTATGGCTACACCTTC.

This chain connects TRBV28 to TRBJ2-7; the match to TRBD2 covers 11 bases. The ends lost 6 bases at V and 6 bases at J; junction bases unmatched: 13. Germline CDR1 is MDHEN and CDR2 is SYDVKM. The length of the CDR3 is 16 residues. In DNA, the CDR3 is TGTGCCAGCAGCGACACCACGACTAGCGGGGCTTTCGAGCAGTACTTC. Its protein is CASSDTTTSGAFEQYF.

This chain links TRBV6-5 with TRBJ2-5; 11 positions agree with TRBD1. Germline CDR1 and CDR2: MNHEY and SVGAGI. The CDR3 covers 13 residues. J gave up 7 bases and V 5 bases, and 3 bases lay outside the gene matches. The CDR3, as DNA: TGTGCCAGCAGTCCGGGACAGGGGGTGACCCAGTACTTC. Translated, it gives CASSPGQGVTQYF.

J is TRBJ1-4 and V is TRBV5-1, with 7 bases fitting TRBD1. CDR1 is SGHRS, CDR2 YFSETQ, per germline. The CDR3 loop spans 14 amino acids. The J segment lost 8 bases and the V segment lost 3 bases, leaving 7 bases of the junction unmatched. The CDR3 DNA reads TGCGCCAGCAGCTCTGGGCAGGGGGAAGAAAAACTGTTTTTT. This translates into CASSSGQGEEKLFF.

V usage is TRBV6-5 and J usage is TRBJ2-4; 8 positions match TRBD1. Germline-derived CDR1 and CDR2 are MNHEY and SVGAGI. The CDR3 has 13 amino acids. V shed 7 bases and J 3 bases; nucleotides not matched to a gene: 2. The CDR3 reads CASMDRDKNIQYF. The CDR3 coding sequence is TGTGCCAGCATGGACAGGGACAAAAACATTCAGTACTTC.

The gene calls are TRBV3-1 (or the pseudogene TRBV3-2) and TRBJ2-5; a weak D match, TRBD2 (5 bases). V lost 8 bases to trimming and J lost 2 bases, with 12 bases between them. Germline V gene lookup returns CDR1 LGHDT and CDR2 YNNKEL (reference sequence). The CDR3 runs to 13 residues. In DNA form, the CDR3 reads TGTGCCAGCGAACGCGGGTTACAAGAGACCCAGTACTTC. Protein sequence: CASERGLQETQYF.

The rearrangement uses TRBV18 and TRBJ2-7; 11 bases are a match to TRBD1. The germline V gene has CDR1 KGHSH and CDR2 LQKENI. The CDR3 extends over 15 amino acids. Germline trimming cut 3 bases from V and 3 bases from J; bases unmatched to any gene: 4. The CDR3 region is CASSPGTGGYYEQYF. In DNA, the CDR3 is TGTGCCAGCTCACCCGGGACAGGGGGATACTACGAGCAGTACTTC.

This rearrangement joins TRBV7-8 to TRBJ1-1; TRBD1 matches 8 bases. J was trimmed by 8 bases and V by 4 bases; bases with no gene match: 9. This CDR3 region has 14 residues. CDR1 and CDR2 from the germline V gene are SGHVS and FQNEAQ. The CDR3 DNA reads as TGTGCCAGCAGCTCTTGGGAGGGACAGGCCGAAGCTTTCTTT. It yields the protein CASSSWEGQAEAFF.

This clone has only one observation. The CDR3 region has the DNA TGTGCCAGCAGATCATCCAACTACGAGCAGTACTTC. Encoded protein: CASRSSNYEQYF. The chain employs TRBV28 and TRBJ2-7; D is ambiguous. Germline V gene data show CDR1 as MDHEN and CDR2 as SYDVKM. CDR3 size: 12 residues. Trimming removed 6 bases from V and 3 bases from J, with 9 bases in between.

This clone was counted a few times. The chain uses TRBV11-2 and TRBJ1-2; 9 bases are a match to TRBD1. Germline CDR1 reads SGHAT; CDR2 reads FQNNGV. V lost 5 bases to trimming and J lost 7 bases; unmatched junction nucleotides: 5. The CDR3 length is 13 residues. In DNA, the CDR3 is TGTGCCAGCAGCCTAGGGGACAGGGCTGGCTACACCTTC. As protein: CASSLGDRAGYTF.

The chain has TRBV24-1 and TRBJ1-1; 9 nucleotides align to TRBD1. V trimming: 3 bases; J trimming: 9 bases; junction bases outside the gene matches: 7. The CDR3 extends over 14 amino acids. Germline V gene sequence: CDR1 KGHDR, CDR2 SFDVKD. The CDR3 spells CATSDRDRVGKAFF. CDR3 coding DNA: TGTGCCACCAGTGATCGGGACAGGGTTGGGAAAGCTTTCTTT.

The CDR3 spells CAWSVRGRTQETQYF. In DNA form, the CDR3 reads TGTGCCTGGAGTGTCAGGGGGCGAACACAAGAGACCCAGTACTTC. The rearrangement links TRBV30 to TRBJ2-5, with TRBD1 matching over 8 bases. CDR1 GTSNPN and CDR2 SVGIG come from the germline V gene (reference sequence). V lost 0 bases, J lost 2 bases, and 5 bases stayed unmatched. The CDR3 has 15 residues.

V is TRBV9 and J is TRBJ1-2, with 8 bases identical to TRBD1. Germline loops: CDR1 SGDLS, CDR2 YYNGEE. This CDR3 spans 14 amino acids. V shed 3 bases and J 6 bases; nucleotides not matched to a gene: 7. As DNA, the CDR3 is TGTGCCAGCAGCGGAGACAGGGGCCCCGATGGCTACACCTTC. Translated: CASSGDRGPDGYTF. The full variable domain, rest sourced from reference TRBV9 and TRBJ1-2, is DSGVTQTPKHLITATGQRVTLRCSPRSGDLSVYWYQQSLDQGLQFLIQYYNGEERAKGNILERFSAQQFPDLHSELNLSSLELGDSALYFCASSGDRGPDGYTFGSGTRLTVV.